The 25 T cell receptor beta chains in this list originate from one sample, sequenced in a study of response to subunit inactivated influenza vaccine. TCRdb fed the RT-PCR reads into MiXCR, producing one record per CDR3 protein. The sample yields roughly 620,000 distinct CDR3 sequences, 11% seen once. This same sample was also taken into another study, of T cells expressing NK-cell markers. That report adds: It was by 5'RACE template switching with UMIs that TCR beta cDNA was made.

Here the sequenced sample was PBMCs from blood, taken on the day of vaccination. The receptors derive from a man in his fifties who received an inactivated influenza vaccine.

This clonotype was detected a few times. V gene TRBV7-2 combines with J gene TRBJ2-7; D gene uncertain. Germline-derived CDR1 and CDR2 are SGHTA and FQGNSA. CDR3 length equals 15 residues. The V and J ends lost 1 base and 0 bases respectively, with 10 bases between them. The CDR3 is CASSLVVQLSYEQYF. The CDR3 DNA reads TGTGCCAGCAGCTTAGTGGTTCAACTCTCCTACGAGCAGTACTTC.

The table lists this clonotype with a few counts. V and J are TRBV28 and TRBJ2-1, with 7 nucleotides matching TRBD1. Germline trimming cut 4 bases from V and 9 bases from J; bases unmatched to any gene: 12. CDR3 length: 15 residues. The germline gives CDR1 MDHEN, CDR2 SYDVKM. CDR3 in DNA: TGTGCCAGCAGTTCCGGGACAGAGTATTGGGGTGAGCAGTTCTTC. Translation gives CASSSGTEYWGEQFF.

This clonotype was seen a handful of times. The rearrangement uses TRBV6-5 and TRBJ2-1; no clear D gene. The germline V gene has CDR1 MNHEY and CDR2 SVGAGI. The ends were cut back, 4 bases at V and 6 bases at J, with 13 bases in the middle. The CDR3 runs 14 residues. The CDR3 DNA reads as TGTGCCAGCAGTTCGATCGGCCGGAGCAATGAGCAGTTCTTC. As protein: CASSSIGRSNEQFF.

This chain joins TRBV12-3 or TRBV12-4 and TRBJ2-7; TRBD2 matches 15 bases. The CDR3 runs to 18 residues. Germline trimming cut 7 bases from V and 0 bases from J; bases unmatched to any gene: 10. For the CDR3, the DNA is TGTGCCAGCAATGGGACTAGCGGGAGGTCCTTCTTCTCCTACGAGCAGTACTTC. It specifies CASNGTSGRSFFSYEQYF.

The chain links TRBV27 to TRBJ1-2, with 8 bases identical to TRBD1. This CDR3 comprises 12 residues. V dropped 6 bases and J dropped 7; count of bases not matched to a gene: 4. Germline V gene data show CDR1 as MNHEY and CDR2 as SMNVEV (reference sequence). CDR3 residues: CASSSGGFGYTF. Here the CDR3 DNA reads TGTGCCAGCAGCTCAGGGGGCTTTGGCTACACCTTC.

The chain combines TRBV4-3 with TRBJ2-7; D is ambiguous. There are 15 residues in the CDR3. Trimming took 0 bases from V and 3 from J, leaving 12 bases between them. Germline assignment: CDR1 LGHNA and CDR2 YSLEER. CDR3 amino acids: CASSQDYQEYYEQYF. In DNA, the CDR3 is TGCGCCAGCAGCCAAGATTACCAGGAATACTACGAGCAGTACTTC.

At least ten counts were recorded for this clonotype. The rearrangement links TRBV11-2 to TRBJ2-3; 9 bases match TRBD2. CDR3 length equals 14 residues. The V and J ends lost 3 bases and 4 bases, in that order; junction bases with no gene match: 2. The germline V gene encodes CDR1 SGHAT and CDR2 FQNNGV. The CDR3 region is CASSLGTSPDTQYF. The DNA for the CDR3 is TGTGCCAGCAGCTTGGGGACTAGCCCAGATACGCAGTATTTT.

In its sample, this clonotype was seen a few times. The chain employs TRBV27 and TRBJ2-1, with D perhaps given as TRBD1 or TRBD2 (7 bases each). The V gene lost 5 bases and the J gene lost 1 base, with 18 bases spanning the gap. The CDR3 spans 17 residues. CDR1 is MNHEY and CDR2 is SMNVEV in the germline V gene (reference sequence). This CDR3 is CASSPSQGGESYNEQFF. The CDR3 DNA reads as TGTGCCAGCAGTCCGTCCCAGGGGGGGGAATCCTACAATGAGCAGTTCTTC.

This clonotype was seen a handful of times. The chain combines TRBV20-1 with TRBJ2-2; no reliable D call. In germline, CDR1 is DFQATT, CDR2 SNEGSKA (reference sequence). This CDR3 spans 13 amino acids. Trimming cost V 5 bases and J 2 bases, with 9 bases left between them. CDR3 protein: CSAPRHNTGELFF. CDR3 DNA: TGCAGTGCTCCGAGACACAACACCGGGGAGCTGTTTTTT.

This clonotype has a handful of counts. The chain employs TRBV4-2 and TRBJ2-5, with D possibly being TRBD2 (6 bases). Between the trimmed V and J ends, which lost 0 bases and 2 bases, there was a span of 16 bases. The CDR3 is 17 amino acids. Germline V gives CDR1 LGHNA, CDR2 YNFKEQ. CDR3 region: CASSQDGRKRTQETQYF. The CDR3 DNA reads TGTGCCAGCAGCCAAGATGGGAGGAAGCGGACACAAGAGACCCAGTACTTC.

This clonotype was seen a few times. V is TRBV4-2 and J is TRBJ1-5; no clear D gene. CDR3 length: 15 amino acids. Trimming stripped 0 bases from V and 2 bases from J, with 8 bases between. Germline loops: CDR1 LGHNA, CDR2 YNFKEQ. The CDR3 spells CASSQEEGRNQPQHF. In nucleotides, the CDR3 is TGTGCCAGCAGCCAAGAAGAAGGGCGCAATCAGCCCCAGCATTTT.

This clonotype showed up just a few times. The CDR3 nucleotides are TGTGCCAGCTCACCACCGAACACATACCTAGAAACTTTCTTT. Its protein is CASSPPNTYLETFF. The chain recombines TRBV18 with TRBJ1-1; the D is unclear. V was trimmed by 0 bases and J by 12 bases, leaving 17 bases between them. CDR1 is KGHSH, CDR2 LQKENI, per germline. The CDR3 loop spans 14 amino acids.

This clonotype turned up a few times. The chain couples TRBV20-1 to TRBJ1-5; D unresolved. Trimming cost V 6 bases and J 5 bases, with 23 bases left between them. The length of the CDR3 is 16 residues. CDR1 DFQATT and CDR2 SNEGSKA come from the germline V gene (reference sequence). The chain's CDR3 is CSALVSRTTSHQPQHF. The CDR3 DNA sequence: TGCAGTGCGCTAGTTAGCCGCACGACTTCCCATCAGCCCCAGCATTTT.

This clonotype was counted between two and nine times. The chain couples TRBV20-1 to TRBJ2-5; weak D call: TRBD1 (5 bases). CDR1 DFQATT and CDR2 SNEGSKA come from the germline V gene (reference sequence). Trimming pared 3 bases from V and 4 bases from J, leaving 9 bases between. CDR3 length: 12 residues. The CDR3 loop reads CSASPRAETQYF. CDR3 nucleotides: TGCAGTGCTAGCCCCAGGGCAGAGACCCAGTACTTC.

This clonotype was counted only a few times. V is TRBV25-1 and J is TRBJ2-7; 14 positions agree with TRBD2. This CDR3 contains 17 residues. Trimming at V came to 3 bases and at J to 6 bases, leaving 10 bases not matched to a gene. Germline V lookup: CDR1 MGHDK, CDR2 SYGVNS. The CDR3 region is CASSETKPGLAGVEQYF. Here the CDR3 DNA reads TGTGCCAGCAGTGAGACAAAGCCGGGACTAGCGGGAGTCGAGCAGTACTTC.

This chain links TRBV15 with TRBJ2-5; maybe TRBD2 (5 bases). This CDR3 contains 13 residues. Between the trimmed V and J ends, which lost 3 bases and 3 bases, there was a span of 8 bases. CDR1 and CDR2 from the germline V gene are LNHNV and YYDKDF (reference sequence). The CDR3 region has the DNA TGTGCCACCAGCAGGGACTCTAAAGAGACCCAGTACTTC. Residues: CATSRDSKETQYF.

The V and J genes are TRBV18 and TRBJ2-2; weak D call: TRBD1 (5 bases). From germline, CDR1 is KGHSH and CDR2 LQKENI. V was pared by 5 bases and J by 4 bases, with 14 bases between. The CDR3 spans 15 residues. The CDR3 DNA sequence: TGTGCCAGCTCATTCAGGGAAGACGGCACCGGGGAGCTGTTTTTT. It translates to CASSFREDGTGELFF.

This clonotype was observed a few times. This chain connects TRBV12-3 or TRBV12-4 to TRBJ2-7; no clear D gene. This CDR3 comprises 16 residues. The V end lost 3 bases, the J end lost 4 bases, and 19 bases lay between the germline ends. The CDR3 DNA reads TGTGCCAGCAGTTTTAGTTGGGGTCAGAACCCGTACGAGCAGTACTTC. Translating gives CASSFSWGQNPYEQYF.

The V and J genes are TRBV7-8 and TRBJ2-5; D is unresolved. Germline values: CDR1 SGHVS, CDR2 FQNEAQ. Trimming left V 4 bases short and J 7 bases short, with 7 bases between. This CDR3 is 11 amino acids long. The CDR3 DNA reads as TGTGCCAGCAGCTGGACCGGGACCCAGTACTTC. Translated, it gives CASSWTGTQYF.

Comment on this clonotype: This likely comes from a read error, as the CDR3 has no conserved phenylalanine or tryptophan at its end. The DNA is omitted, as the CDR3 cannot be located on it reliably, and the CDR3 follows TCRdb's listing. The genes are TRBV6-2 or TRBV6-3 and TRBJ2-1; TRBD2, the table's D call, lacks a check against the DNA. CDR1 is MNHEY, CDR2 SVGEGT, per germline. The CDR3 length is 11 residues, termini included. This CDR3 reads CASSSTGLPVL.

In this sample, this clonotype turned up many times. The V call is TRBV20-1, the J call TRBJ2-1; TRBD1 matches at 11 bases. The trim removed 1 base at V and 3 bases at J, leaving 2 bases unmatched. CDR1 DFQATT and CDR2 SNEGSKA come from the germline V gene (reference sequence). The CDR3 runs to 15 residues. CDR3 protein: CSARAGTGGYNEQFF. CDR3 nucleotide sequence: TGCAGTGCTAGAGCAGGGACAGGGGGCTACAATGAGCAGTTCTTC.

This clonotype was seen a few times. This rearrangement joins TRBV12-3 or TRBV12-4 to TRBJ2-1; possible D gene TRBD1, 8 bases. V was trimmed by 3 bases and J by 0 bases, leaving 15 bases between them. This CDR3 is 17 amino acids long. The CDR3 here is CASSLGTGGGSYNEQFF. For the CDR3, the DNA is TGTGCCAGCAGTTTGGGTACAGGGGGGGGCTCCTACAATGAGCAGTTCTTC.

This clonotype turned up a few times. This chain links TRBV5-6 with TRBJ1-2; unclear D gene. Trimming removed 0 bases from V and 5 bases from J, with 5 bases in between. CDR1 SGHDT and CDR2 YYEEEE come from the germline V gene. The CDR3 is 12 residues long. The CDR3 loop is CASSLAQYGYTF. The CDR3 nucleotides are TGTGCCAGCAGCTTGGCACAGTATGGCTACACCTTC.

The chain joins TRBV7-9 to TRBJ2-3; 8 bases map to TRBD2. The germline CDR1 and CDR2 sequences are SEHNR and FQNEAQ (reference sequence). The CDR3 extends over 16 amino acids. The V and J ends lost 4 bases and 0 bases, in that order; junction bases with no gene match: 6. The DNA for the CDR3 is TGTGCCAGCAGCTCCACTAGCGGACCTAGCACAGATACGCAGTATTTT. This codes for CASSSTSGPSTDTQYF.

This clonotype occurred a few times. This chain links TRBV5-1 with TRBJ2-2; TRBD1 is a possible D gene (5 bases). Germline V gene lookup returns CDR1 SGHRS and CDR2 YFSETQ. There are 13 residues in the CDR3. V lost 5 bases and J 6 bases, leaving 11 bases between the germline ends. CDR3 sequence (DNA): TGCGCCAGCAGAGCGACAGTTGCCGGGGAGCTGTTTTTT. Protein: CASRATVAGELFF.